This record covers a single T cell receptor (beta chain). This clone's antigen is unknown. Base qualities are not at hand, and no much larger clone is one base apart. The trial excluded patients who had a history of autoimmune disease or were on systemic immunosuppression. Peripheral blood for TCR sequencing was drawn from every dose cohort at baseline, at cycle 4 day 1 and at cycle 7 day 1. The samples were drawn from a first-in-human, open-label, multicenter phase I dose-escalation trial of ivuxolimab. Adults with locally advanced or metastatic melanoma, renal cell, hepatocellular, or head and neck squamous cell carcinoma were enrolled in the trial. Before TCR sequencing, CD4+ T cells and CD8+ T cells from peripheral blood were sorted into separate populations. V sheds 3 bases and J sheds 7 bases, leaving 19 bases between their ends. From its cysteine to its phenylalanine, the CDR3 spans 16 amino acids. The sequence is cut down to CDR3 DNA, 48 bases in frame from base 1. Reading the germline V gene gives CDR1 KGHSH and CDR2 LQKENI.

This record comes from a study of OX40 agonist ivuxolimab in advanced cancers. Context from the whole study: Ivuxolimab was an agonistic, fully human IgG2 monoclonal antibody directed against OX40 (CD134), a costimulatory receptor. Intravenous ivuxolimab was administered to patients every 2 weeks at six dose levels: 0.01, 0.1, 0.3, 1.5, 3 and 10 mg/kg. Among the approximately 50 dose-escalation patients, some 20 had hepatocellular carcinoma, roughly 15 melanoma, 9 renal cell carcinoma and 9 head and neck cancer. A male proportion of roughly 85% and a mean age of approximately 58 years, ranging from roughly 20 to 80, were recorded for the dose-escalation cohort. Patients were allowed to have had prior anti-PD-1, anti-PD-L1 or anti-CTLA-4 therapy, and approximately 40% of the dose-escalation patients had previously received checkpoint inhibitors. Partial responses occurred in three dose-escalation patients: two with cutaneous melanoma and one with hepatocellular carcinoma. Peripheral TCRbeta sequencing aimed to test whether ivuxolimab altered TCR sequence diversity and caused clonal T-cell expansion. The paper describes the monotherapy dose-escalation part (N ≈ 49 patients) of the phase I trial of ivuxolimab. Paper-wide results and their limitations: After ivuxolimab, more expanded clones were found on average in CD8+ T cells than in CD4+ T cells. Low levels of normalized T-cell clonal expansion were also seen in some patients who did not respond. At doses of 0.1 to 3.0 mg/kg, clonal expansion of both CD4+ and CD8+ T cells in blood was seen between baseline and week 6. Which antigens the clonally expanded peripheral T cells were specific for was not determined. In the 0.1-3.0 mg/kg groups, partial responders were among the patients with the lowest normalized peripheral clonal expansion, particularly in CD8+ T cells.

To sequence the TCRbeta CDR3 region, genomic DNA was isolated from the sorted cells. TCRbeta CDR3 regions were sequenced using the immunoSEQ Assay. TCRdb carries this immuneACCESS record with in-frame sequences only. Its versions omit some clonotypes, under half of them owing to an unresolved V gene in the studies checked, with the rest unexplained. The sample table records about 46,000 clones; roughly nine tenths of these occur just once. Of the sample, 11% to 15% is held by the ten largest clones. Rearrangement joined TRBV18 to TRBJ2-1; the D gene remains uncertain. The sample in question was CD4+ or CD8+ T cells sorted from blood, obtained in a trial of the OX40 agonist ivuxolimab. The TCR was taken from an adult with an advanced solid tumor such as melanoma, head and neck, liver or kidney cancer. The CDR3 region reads CASSPLRRNNFNEQFF. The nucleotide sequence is TGTGCCAGCTCACCGCTTAGGCGGAACAACTTTAATGAGCAGTTCTTC.